A few counts support the clone carrying this TCR beta chain. Its matching antigen is unknown. This record belongs to a study of T cell responses to AZD1222 COVID-19 vaccine. The study, taken as a whole, reports: Clonal diversity was possibly underestimated, and white British individuals and females predominated among donors.

The method was immunoSEQ multiplex PCR; TCRdb's version includes in-frame clones alone and lacks a portion of them. The sample consists of approximately 110,000 clones, 80% to 90% of them appearing once. The source is an adult who received the AZD1222 COVID-19 vaccine. The sample here was peripheral blood, taken 28 days after the second AZD1222 dose.

CDR3 region: CATSGSDREWYF. In nucleotides, the CDR3 is TGTGCCACCAGTGGTTCGGACAGGGAATGGTACTTC. The V gene is TRBV24-1, the J gene TRBJ2-7; TRBD1 matches 8 bases. The trim removed 5 bases at V and 12 bases at J, leaving 8 bases unmatched. The germline gives CDR1 KGHDR, CDR2 SFDVKD. This CDR3 contains 12 residues.